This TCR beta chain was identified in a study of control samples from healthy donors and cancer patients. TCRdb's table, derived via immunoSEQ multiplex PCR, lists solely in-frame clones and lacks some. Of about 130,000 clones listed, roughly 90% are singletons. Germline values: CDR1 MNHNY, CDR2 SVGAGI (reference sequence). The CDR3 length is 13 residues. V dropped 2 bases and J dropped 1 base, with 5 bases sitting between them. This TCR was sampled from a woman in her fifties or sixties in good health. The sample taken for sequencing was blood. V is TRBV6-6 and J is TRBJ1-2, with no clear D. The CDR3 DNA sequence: TGTGCCAGCAGTTACCAGAGTAACTATGGCTACACCTTC. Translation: CASSYQSNYGYTF.